This record looks at one T cell receptor beta chain sequence and its context. Its antigen is as yet unknown. The source material, RNA transcripts, was used to amplify TCR beta CDR3 regions. First-round RT-PCR targeting the TCR CDR3 was performed with the HTBI primer set. TCRdb independently ran MiXCR on the multiplex PCR reads; one entry per CDR3 protein. The data contain 500,000 to 800,000 distinct CDR3 sequences, roughly 15% of them singletons. The CDR3 is 17 residues long. Germline V gives CDR1 LNHDA, CDR2 SQIVND (reference sequence). V shed 2 bases, J shed 2 bases, and the junction held 10 bases outside the gene matches. This record comes from a study of T cells in Graves' hyperthyroidism and ophthalmopathy. Study-level results: Most expanded thyroid clonotypes above 0.001 also appeared in blood.

Used for diagnoses were clinical symptoms, serum thyroxine and TRAb, thyroid ultrasound and orbital computed tomography. Sequenced material: blood. The TCR sequence derives from a woman between 50 and 59 years old with Graves' ophthalmopathy. The chain couples TRBV19 to TRBJ2-7; 9 nucleotides align to TRBD2. For the CDR3, the DNA is TGTGCCAGTAGTATACCCCGGGAGACTAGCGGAACCTACGAGCAGTACTTC. Amino acids: CASSIPRETSGTYEQYF.